The rows below give T cell receptor beta chains drawn from one sample of a study of blood T cell repertoires in COVID-19. Repertoires were generated with immunoSEQ multiplex PCR, while TCRdb's copy carries only in-frame clones and drops some. In the table there are over 150,000 clones, about 80% of which are singletons. The sample taken for sequencing was PBMCs or T cells enriched from blood (not recorded which). These receptors were taken from a woman aged 60-75 years who had recovered from COVID-19. Each CDR3 is given with its conserved first and last residue. The D gene is left open where the match is weak. Clone size is shown for a subset of rows, as once, few, many or a class of expanded clone.

size	V	D	length	J	DNA	CDR3
-	TRBV7-8	TRBD1	15	TRBJ1-6	TGTGCCAGCAGCTCAACATCCGGGACAGACTGGACCCTCCACTTT	CASSSTSGTDWTLHF
-	TRBV10-1	-	13	TRBJ1-6	TGCGCCAGCAGTCCAGGGGAAAATTCACCCCTCCACTTT	CASSPGENSPLHF
-	TRBV6-5	-	13	TRBJ1-5	TGTGCCAGCATTGGAGAGGGTCACCAGCCCCAGCATTTT	CASIGEGHQPQHF
-	TRBV20-1	-	14	TRBJ2-7	TGCAGTGCTAGTGTACAGCCCTCCTCCTACGAGCAGTACTTC	CSASVQPSSYEQYF
-	TRBV5-1	-	14	TRBJ2-5	TGCGCCAGCAGCTTGCTAGGCGGCGGTGAGACCCAGTACTTC	CASSLLGGGETQYF
-	TRBV19	-	18	TRBJ1-1	TGTGCCAGTAGTATAGTACCTTGGGAGGGCAGACCTAACACTGAAGCTTTCTTT	CASSIVPWEGRPNTEAFF
-	TRBV11-2	TRBD1	15	TRBJ1-1	TGTGCCAGCAGAGAATACAGGGGATTGAACACTGAAGCTTTCTTT	CASREYRGLNTEAFF
-	TRBV5-1	TRBD1	15	TRBJ1-4	TGCGCCAGCAGCTTGGGGGACAGGGCCGAGAACGGACTGTTTTTT	CASSLGDRAENGLFF
-	TRBV11-2	-	13	TRBJ2-1	TGTGCCAGCAGCTTATCAGGCAACAATGAGCAGTTCTTC	CASSLSGNNEQFF
-	TRBV5-1	-	17	TRBJ2-3	TGCGCCAGCAGTCCGCCGGGACTCCCGTCGGGAGCAGATACGCAGTATTTT	CASSPPGLPSGADTQYF
-	TRBV30	-	13	TRBJ2-3	TGTGCCTGGAGTGTACCAGGGGGGGATACGCAGTATTTT	CAWSVPGGDTQYF
-	TRBV6-5	TRBD2	14	TRBJ2-3	TGTGCCAGCAGACTAGCGGGGGCCACAGATACGCAGTATTTT	CASRLAGATDTQYF
-	TRBV5-4	TRBD1	16	TRBJ1-6	TGTGCCAGCAGCCTCGGGCCGGGACAGTTAAATTCACCCCTCCACTTT	CASSLGPGQLNSPLHF
-	TRBV2	TRBD2	15	TRBJ2-3	TGTGCCAGCAGTATCCAAGCGGGGGGCACAGATACGCAGTATTTT	CASSIQAGGTDTQYF
-	TRBV6-1	-	12	TRBJ2-1	TGTGCCAGCAGTGAATACCAGGGCCGTGAGTTCTTC	CASSEYQGREFF
-	TRBV2	-	13	TRBJ2-4	TGTGCCAGCAGTGATTTGGGGGCAAACATTCAGTACTTC	CASSDLGANIQYF
once	TRBV30	-	16	TRBJ2-3	TGTGCCTGGAGTGTAGGTGCCCGGGGGGCTCAGACTACGCAGTATTTT	CAWSVGARGAQTTQYF
-	TRBV7-2	TRBD2	16	TRBJ2-5	TGTGCCAGCAGCACGGGGTTAGCGGGGCGTGGGGAGACCCAGTACTTC	CASSTGLAGRGETQYF
few	TRBV20-1	TRBD1	11	TRBJ1-1	TGCAGTGCCAGGGACAGCACGTACGCTTTCTTT	CSARDSTYAFF
-	TRBV25-1	-	15	TRBJ2-1	TGTGCCAGCAGTGAGGGTGGAGGGATAGGCAATGAGCAGTTCTTC	CASSEGGGIGNEQFF
-	TRBV6-6	-	13	TRBJ1-1	TGTGCCAGCATTCCCGGGGGGGGAACTGAAGCTTTCTTT	CASIPGGGTEAFF
-	TRBV6-5	-	14	TRBJ1-5	TGTGCCAGCAGTTATACCGGCCAGGGTGCGTCCCAGCATTTT	CASSYTGQGASQHF
-	TRBV9	TRBD1	13	TRBJ1-1	TGTGCCAGCAGAGGACAGGGGGGCACTGAAGCTTTCTTT	CASRGQGGTEAFF
-	TRBV14	TRBD1	15	TRBJ2-5	TGTGCCAGCAGCCATCTTACAGGGGGCGGGGAGACCCAGTACTTC	CASSHLTGGGETQYF
once	TRBV3-1/TRBV3-2	-	16	TRBJ1-1	TGTGCCAGCAGCCAAGATTGGGCGGGGGGAAACACTGAAGCTTTCTTT	CASSQDWAGGNTEAFF
-	TRBV5-5	-	14	TRBJ2-3	TGTGCCAGCAGCTCACCGACAGGAACAGATACGCAGTATTTT	CASSSPTGTDTQYF
-	TRBV18	-	13	TRBJ2-5	TGTGCCAGCTCACCCCAAGCCAGGGAGACCCAGTACTTC	CASSPQARETQYF
-	TRBV19	-	13	TRBJ1-5	TGTGCCAGTAGTATCAGGAGGGAGCAGCCCCAGCATTTT	CASSIRREQPQHF
-	TRBV27	-	13	TRBJ2-3	TGTGCCAGCAGTTTATTTGTAACAGATACGCAGTATTTT	CASSLFVTDTQYF
-	TRBV7-9	TRBD1	14	TRBJ1-5	TGTGCCAGCAGCCAGGACAGGGGCAATCAGCCCCAGCATTTT	CASSQDRGNQPQHF
-	TRBV14	-	14	TRBJ2-6	TGTGCCAGCACCCAGAGCTCTGGGGCCAACGTCCTGACTTTC	CASTQSSGANVLTF
-	TRBV5-1	TRBD1	14	TRBJ2-3	TGCGCCAGCAGCATAGGGGGCCCGACAGATACGCAGTATTTT	CASSIGGPTDTQYF
-	TRBV29-1	-	10	TRBJ2-3	TGCAGCGTTCCGGCAGGCCCGCAGTATTTT	CSVPAGPQYF
-	TRBV30	TRBD1	13	TRBJ1-3	TGTGCCACAGGGGGCAGGTCGGGAAACACCATATATTTT	CATGGRSGNTIYF
-	TRBV7-3	TRBD1	15	TRBJ2-5	TGTGCCAGCAGCCAGGGACAGGCGAACCAAGAGACCCAGTACTTC	CASSQGQANQETQYF
-	TRBV4-2	-	14	TRBJ2-1	TGTGCCAGCAGCCAGCCCGGGTTCGACAATGAGCAGTTCTTC	CASSQPGFDNEQFF
-	TRBV30	-	15	TRBJ1-1	TGTGCCTGGAGTGAGGGGGGGGGTTGGAACACTGAAGCTTTCTTT	CAWSEGGGWNTEAFF
-	TRBV18	TRBD1	17	TRBJ2-6	TGTGCCAGCTCCCAAGGACAGGGGCTTAGGGGGGCCAACGTCCTGACTTTC	CASSQGQGLRGANVLTF
-	TRBV5-4	TRBD1	15	TRBJ2-5	TGTGCCAGCAGCTTGGGAGGGGGCGCCTTGGAGACCCAGTACTTC	CASSLGGGALETQYF
-	TRBV7-2	-	16	TRBJ1-3	TGTGCCAGCAGCTCCGTGTCCGGAGACTCTGGAAACACCATATATTTT	CASSSVSGDSGNTIYF
once	TRBV25-1	-	15	TRBJ1-4	TGTGCCAGCAGTGGGACACCAGCAACTAATGAAAAACTGTTTTTT	CASSGTPATNEKLFF
-	TRBV7-9	-	14	TRBJ2-7	TGTGCCAGCAGCTCAGTCCAGGGCACCTACGAGCAGTACTTC	CASSSVQGTYEQYF
-	TRBV6-6	-	15	TRBJ1-1	TGTGCCAGCAGTTACGGTTCGTTGGGCTACACTGAAGCTTTCTTT	CASSYGSLGYTEAFF
many	TRBV7-8	TRBD1	15	TRBJ2-2	TGTGCCAGCAGCTTAAGGGACAGGGACACCGGGGAGCTGTTTTTT	CASSLRDRDTGELFF
-	TRBV7-2	TRBD1	15	TRBJ2-2	TGTGCCAGCAGCTTATGGGACAGGGCCACCGGGGAGCTGTTTTTT	CASSLWDRATGELFF
few	TRBV3-1/TRBV3-2	-	14	TRBJ1-2	TGTGCCAGCAGCCAAGAGACAGTACCCCAGGGCTACACCTTC	CASSQETVPQGYTF
-	TRBV5-6	-	15	TRBJ1-5	TGTGCCAGCAGCTTGAGGGGCGCAGGCAATCAGCCCCAGCATTTT	CASSLRGAGNQPQHF
few	TRBV6-5	TRBD1	14	TRBJ1-2	TGTGCCAGCAGCGCCGGGACAGTGAGCTATGGCTACACCTTC	CASSAGTVSYGYTF
once	TRBV10-3	-	14	TRBJ1-6	TGTGCCATCAGTGATCGGGGGGATAATTCACCCCTCCACTTT	CAISDRGDNSPLHF
-	TRBV6-5	-	12	TRBJ1-6	TGTGCCAGCAGCGAGGGAGATTCACCCCTCCACTTT	CASSEGDSPLHF
-	TRBV30	-	14	TRBJ1-1	TGTGCCTCCACGTCCGGGTCGATGAACACTGAAGCTTTCTTT	CASTSGSMNTEAFF
-	TRBV18	-	13	TRBJ1-2	TGTGCCAGCTCCCTAGCAGATGACTATGGCTACACCTTC	CASSLADDYGYTF